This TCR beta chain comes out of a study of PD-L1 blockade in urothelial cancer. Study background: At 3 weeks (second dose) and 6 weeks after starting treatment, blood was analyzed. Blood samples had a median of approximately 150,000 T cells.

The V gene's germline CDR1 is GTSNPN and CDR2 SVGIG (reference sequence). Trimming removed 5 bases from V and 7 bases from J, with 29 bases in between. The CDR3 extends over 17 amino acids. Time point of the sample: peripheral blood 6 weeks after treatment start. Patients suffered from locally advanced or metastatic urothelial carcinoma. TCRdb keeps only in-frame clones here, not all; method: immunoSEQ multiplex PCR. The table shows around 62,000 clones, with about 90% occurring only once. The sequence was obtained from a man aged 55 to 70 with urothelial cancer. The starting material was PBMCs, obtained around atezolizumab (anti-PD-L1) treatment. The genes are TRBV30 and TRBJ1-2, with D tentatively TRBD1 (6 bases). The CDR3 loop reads CAWVPEAGAFETSGYTF. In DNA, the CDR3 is TGTGCCTGGGTTCCCGAGGCAGGGGCCTTTGAAACCTCTGGCTACACCTTC.